The source of this TCR beta chain is a study of OX40 agonist ivuxolimab in advanced cancers. TCRdb keeps only in-frame clones here, not all; method: immunoSEQ multiplex PCR. The repertoire holds under 80,000 clones, with more than 75% as singletons. This CDR3 is 13 amino acids long. V was pared by 3 bases and J by 9 bases, with 3 bases of the junction left unmatched. CDR1 SGHTA and CDR2 FQGNSA come from the germline V gene. This receptor was identified in an adult with an advanced solid tumor such as melanoma, head and neck, liver or kidney cancer. Sequences were derived from CD4+ or CD8+ T cells sorted from blood, sampled in a trial of the OX40 agonist ivuxolimab. The chain carries TRBV7-2 and TRBJ2-1; 9 positions agree with TRBD1. Written as DNA, the CDR3 is TGTGCCAGCAGCTTGGGACAGGGTACTGAGCAGTTCTTC. It is translated as CASSLGQGTEQFF. Together with reference TRBV7-2 and TRBJ2-1, the CDR3 gives the full variable domain: GAGVSQSPSNKVTEKGKDVELRCDPISGHTALYWYRQSLGQGLEFLIYFQGNSAPDKSGLPSDRFSAERTGGSVSTLTIQRTQQEDSAVYLCASSLGQGTEQFFGPGTRLTVL.